The source of this T cell receptor (beta chain) is a study of graft-versus-host responses after intestinal transplantation. In the study overall: Those transplanted obtained multivisceral, liver-intestinal, or isolated intestinal grafts. Anti-thymocyte globulin induction, then tacrolimus and steroids for about three years, went to all recipients.

The assay was immunoSEQ multiplex PCR, and TCRdb's table has in-frame clones only and misses some. The sample lists some 29,000 clones; about three quarters were seen once. V lost 3 bases to trimming and J lost 1 base, with 6 bases between them. Germline V CDR1 and CDR2: SEHNR, FQNEAQ (reference sequence). The CDR3 runs 13 residues. A note on this clone: The antigen remains unidentified.

Intraepithelial plus lamina propria lymphocytes were released by processing graft tissue. Study-wide findings and caveats: Investigators detected GvH clones in recipient marrow, with some emerging earlier in ileum or blood. Among circulating GvH clones, peak levels were associated with early post-transplant declines in HvG clones.

The sequence was collected from a human patient who received an intestinal transplant, so some T cells may come from the graft donor. The gene calls are TRBV7-9 and TRBJ1-1; D gene ambiguous. The sample consisted of ileum tissue, taken 98 days after intestinal transplantation. CDR3 region: CASSFGENTEAFF. CDR3 nucleotide sequence: TGTGCCAGCAGCTTTGGGGAGAACACTGAAGCTTTCTTT.